This T cell receptor beta chain was sequenced for a study of CD8+ T cells in alopecia areata. RNA extraction was followed by reverse transcription into cDNA, which acted as the sequencing template. Repertoires were generated with immunoSEQ multiplex PCR, while TCRdb's copy carries only in-frame clones and drops some. The table includes about 100,000 clones, 45% to 60% detected once. Whole-study findings and limits: Lesional scalp exceeded normal scalp in clonality, especially in alopecia totalis/universalis. Scalp samples also yield sequences from resident alphabeta T cells of normal skin. In patients, TCRs were shared less clearly than in mice, and HLA may possibly be involved.

The junction had 6 bases not matched to a gene; V was cut back by 3 bases and J by 3 bases. The CDR3 loop spans 16 amino acids. CDR1 SGDLS and CDR2 YYNGEE come from the germline V gene. To note about this clone: Its antigen is unidentified.

V is TRBV9 and J is TRBJ2-3; TRBD2 matches 11 bases. This TCR was sampled from a human donor with alopecia areata. The sequenced material came from NKG2D-low CD8+ T cells sorted from blood. DNA of the CDR3: TGTGCCAGCAGCGCCGTAGCGGGAGGGCCTACAGATACGCAGTATTTT. Protein sequence: CASSAVAGGPTDTQYF.